This T cell receptor (beta chain) was captured by sequencing in a study of shared clonotypes between healthy human individuals. The CDR3 sequence is 11 residues long. The germline V and J ends were trimmed by 6 bases and 3 bases, with 6 bases remaining between them. CDR1 SNHLY and CDR2 FYNNEI come from the germline V gene. Repertoires were generated with immunoSEQ multiplex PCR, while TCRdb's copy carries only in-frame clones and drops some. The table lists about 230,000 clones, over 60% of them singletons. The chain uses TRBV2 and TRBJ2-7; D is ambiguous. The TCR comes from a man under 40 in good health. The source material was memory CD4+ T cells sorted from blood. Subset specified: CD45RA-negative fraction. The CDR3 protein is CASSLNYEQYF. In nucleotides, the CDR3 is TGTGCCAGCAGCCTTAACTACGAGCAGTACTTC.